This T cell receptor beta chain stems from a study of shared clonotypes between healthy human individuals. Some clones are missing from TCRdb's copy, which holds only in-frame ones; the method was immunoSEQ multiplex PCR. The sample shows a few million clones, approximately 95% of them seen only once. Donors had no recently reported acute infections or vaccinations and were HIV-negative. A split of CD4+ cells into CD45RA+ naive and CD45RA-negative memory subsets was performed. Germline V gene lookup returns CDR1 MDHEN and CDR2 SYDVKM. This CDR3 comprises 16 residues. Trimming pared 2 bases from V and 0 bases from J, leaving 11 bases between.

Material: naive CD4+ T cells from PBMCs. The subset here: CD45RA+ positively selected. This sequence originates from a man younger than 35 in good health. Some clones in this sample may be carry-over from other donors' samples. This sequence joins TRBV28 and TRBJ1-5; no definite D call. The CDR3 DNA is TGTGCCAGCAGTTTAGAGAGACGGTTTAGCAATCAGCCCCAGCATTTT. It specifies CASSLERRFSNQPQHF.